Listed below are T cell receptor beta chains from one sample, sequenced in a study of blood T cell repertoires in COVID-19. Clones were sequenced by immunoSEQ multiplex PCR, and TCRdb holds only the in-frame ones, with some missing. The sample has 150,000 to 200,000 clones, about 80% seen once. The source material was peripheral blood. The receptors shown here come from a woman between 40 and 55 years old with COVID-19, enrolled during active disease. The CDR3 runs from the conserved cysteine through the conserved F or W.

CDR3: CASSPGGGGQPQHF
J: TRBJ1-5
V: TRBV19

CDR3: CAINPGNYGYTF
J: TRBJ1-2
V: TRBV10-3

CDR3: CASPSPRDRWDTQYF
J: TRBJ2-3
V: TRBV5-5

CDR3: CASSYLTGNEQYF
J: TRBJ2-7
V: TRBV6-2/TRBV6-3

CDR3: CASGFPPEIGPQHF
J: TRBJ1-5
V: TRBV12-5

CDR3: CASSEPGLAGVKNIQYF
J: TRBJ2-4
V: TRBV14

CDR3: CASSSGSAPDTQYF
J: TRBJ2-3
V: TRBV7-2

CDR3: CASSISRQGSYEQYF
J: TRBJ2-7
V: TRBV19

CDR3: CASSDRNNEKLFF
J: TRBJ1-4
V: TRBV2

CDR3: CASSPTGGPADTQYF
J: TRBJ2-3
V: TRBV7-3

CDR3: CASSPDRGNGIAQYF
J: TRBJ2-7
V: TRBV11-2

CDR3: CASSPGGALGVDF
J: TRBJ2-5
V: TRBV9

CDR3: CASSIVGGGMNEQFF
J: TRBJ2-1
V: TRBV19

CDR3: CASSLEQSRQETQYF
J: TRBJ2-5
V: TRBV7-2

CDR3: CASSIIGTEIEAFF
J: TRBJ1-1
V: TRBV19

CDR3: CASRDSSNQPQHF
J: TRBJ1-5
V: TRBV6-5

CDR3: CASSSLFGTDTQYF
J: TRBJ2-3
V: TRBV5-4

CDR3: CASSTQAGGRGQPQHF
J: TRBJ1-5
V: TRBV19

CDR3: CASSQTVTGNYGYTF
J: TRBJ1-2
V: TRBV27

CDR3: CASSPDRQGGYTF
J: TRBJ1-2
V: TRBV18

CDR3: CSAHEQGLETQYF
J: TRBJ2-5
V: TRBV29-1

CDR3: CASSPIAGAETQYF
J: TRBJ2-5
V: TRBV7-9

CDR3: CASRLTGGGEKLFF
J: TRBJ1-4
V: TRBV6-5

CDR3: CAWSASQQNEQFF
J: TRBJ2-1
V: TRBV30

CDR3: CASSSVTGVVYGYTF
J: TRBJ1-2
V: TRBV7-2

CDR3: CASSPRTSGTPSEQYF
J: TRBJ2-7
V: TRBV27

CDR3: CASSSLGDRGMFF
J: TRBJ1-4
V: TRBV28

CDR3: CASSPLAADLTYEQYF
J: TRBJ2-7
V: TRBV4-2

CDR3: CASTPTGMNTEAFF
J: TRBJ1-1
V: TRBV9

CDR3: CASSFRTGGLDEQFF
J: TRBJ2-1
V: TRBV27

CDR3: CASSLKLAGDEQFF
J: TRBJ2-1
V: TRBV7-9

CDR3: CASTRRGGSTAKETQYF
J: TRBJ2-5
V: TRBV4-1

CDR3: CASSPAGTGGGQPQHF
J: TRBJ1-5
V: TRBV18

CDR3: CASSSSPSVHWHF
J: TRBJ1-5
V: TRBV7-2

CDR3: CASSRGRGTGLVQPQHF
J: TRBJ1-5
V: TRBV7-8

CDR3: CASKGQGVRDQPQHF
J: TRBJ1-5
V: TRBV6-5

CDR3: CASSPLGGRAREQYF
J: TRBJ2-7
V: TRBV9

CDR3: CASSDGQGRSPLHF
J: TRBJ1-6
V: TRBV6-1

CDR3: CASSLAPQVKTYGYTF
J: TRBJ1-2
V: TRBV5-6

CDR3: CASSNRGAPDTQYF
J: TRBJ2-3
V: TRBV18

CDR3: CASTFSGATGELFF
J: TRBJ2-2
V: TRBV19

CDR3: CASSLTGVEQFF
J: TRBJ2-1
V: TRBV5-6

CDR3: CASSWGQGSYEQYF
J: TRBJ2-7
V: TRBV5-1

CDR3: CASSQARTNTGELFF
J: TRBJ2-2
V: TRBV14